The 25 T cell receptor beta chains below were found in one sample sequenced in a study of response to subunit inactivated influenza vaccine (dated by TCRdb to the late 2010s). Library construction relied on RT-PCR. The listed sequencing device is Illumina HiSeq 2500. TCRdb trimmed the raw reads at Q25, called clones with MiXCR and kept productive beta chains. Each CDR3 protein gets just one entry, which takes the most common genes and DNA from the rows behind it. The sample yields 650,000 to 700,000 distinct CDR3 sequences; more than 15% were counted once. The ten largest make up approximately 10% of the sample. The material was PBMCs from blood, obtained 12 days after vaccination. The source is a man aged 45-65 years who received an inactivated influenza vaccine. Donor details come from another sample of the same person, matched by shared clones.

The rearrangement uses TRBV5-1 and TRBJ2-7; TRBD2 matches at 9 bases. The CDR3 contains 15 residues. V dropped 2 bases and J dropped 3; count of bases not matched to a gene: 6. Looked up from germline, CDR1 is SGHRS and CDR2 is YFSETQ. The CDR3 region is CASSFGAGGVYEQYF. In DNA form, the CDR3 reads TGCGCCAGCAGCTTTGGTGCGGGAGGGGTCTACGAGCAGTACTTC. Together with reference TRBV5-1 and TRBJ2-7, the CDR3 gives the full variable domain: KAGVTQTPRYLIKTRGQQVTLSCSPISGHRSVSWYQQTPGQGLQFLFEYFSETQRNKGNFPGRFSGRQFSNSRSEMNVSTLELGDSALYLCASSFGAGGVYEQYFGPGTRLTVT.

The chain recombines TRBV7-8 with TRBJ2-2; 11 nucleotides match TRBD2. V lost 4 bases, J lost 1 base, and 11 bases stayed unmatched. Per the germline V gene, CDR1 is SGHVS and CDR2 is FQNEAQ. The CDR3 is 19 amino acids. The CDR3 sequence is CASSSPTSGKALNTGELFF. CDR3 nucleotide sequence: TGTGCCAGCAGCTCTCCGACTAGCGGGAAAGCTCTGAACACCGGGGAGCTGTTTTTT.

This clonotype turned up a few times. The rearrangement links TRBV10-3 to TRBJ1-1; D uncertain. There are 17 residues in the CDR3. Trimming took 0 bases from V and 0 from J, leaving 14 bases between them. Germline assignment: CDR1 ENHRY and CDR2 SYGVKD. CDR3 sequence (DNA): TGTGCCATCAGTGAGTCCATTCGACACCGATTGAACACTGAAGCTTTCTTT. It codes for CAISESIRHRLNTEAFF.

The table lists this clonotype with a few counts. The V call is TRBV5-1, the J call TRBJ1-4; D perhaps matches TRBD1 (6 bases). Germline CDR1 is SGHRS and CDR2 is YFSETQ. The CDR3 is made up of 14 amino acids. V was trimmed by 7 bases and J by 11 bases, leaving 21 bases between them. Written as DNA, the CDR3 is TGCGCCAGCCGAGCCATCGGACAGCCCTATAAACTGTTTTTT. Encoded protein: CASRAIGQPYKLFF. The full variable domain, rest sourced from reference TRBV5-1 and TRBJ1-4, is KAGVTQTPRYLIKTRGQQVTLSCSPISGHRSVSWYQQTPGQGLQFLFEYFSETQRNKGNFPGRFSGRQFSNSRSEMNVSTLELGDSALYLCASRAIGQPYKLFFGSGTQLSVL.

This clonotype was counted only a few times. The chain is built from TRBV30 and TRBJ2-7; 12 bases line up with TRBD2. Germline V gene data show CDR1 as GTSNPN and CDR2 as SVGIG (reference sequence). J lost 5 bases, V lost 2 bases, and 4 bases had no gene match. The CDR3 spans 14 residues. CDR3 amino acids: CAWSPWTSGNEQYF. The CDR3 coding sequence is TGTGCCTGGAGTCCTTGGACTAGCGGGAACGAGCAGTACTTC.

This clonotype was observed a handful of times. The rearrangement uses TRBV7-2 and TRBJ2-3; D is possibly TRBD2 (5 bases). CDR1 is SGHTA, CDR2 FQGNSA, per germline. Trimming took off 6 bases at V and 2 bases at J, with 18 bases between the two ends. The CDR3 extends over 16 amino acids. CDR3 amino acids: CASSEIGSRYTDTQYF. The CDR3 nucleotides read TGTGCCAGCAGTGAAATAGGGAGTCGGTACACAGATACGCAGTATTTT. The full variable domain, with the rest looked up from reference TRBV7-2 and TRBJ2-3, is GAGVSQSPSNKVTEKGKDVELRCDPISGHTALYWYRQSLGQGLEFLIYFQGNSAPDKSGLPSDRFSAERTGGSVSTLTIQRTQQEDSAVYLCASSEIGSRYTDTQYFGPGTRLTVL.

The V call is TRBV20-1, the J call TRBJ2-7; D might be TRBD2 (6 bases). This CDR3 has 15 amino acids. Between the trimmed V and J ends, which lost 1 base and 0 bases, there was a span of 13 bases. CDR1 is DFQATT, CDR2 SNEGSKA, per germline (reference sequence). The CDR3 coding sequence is TGCAGTGCTAGAGTGGGTAGCGGCGCCTCCTACGAGCAGTACTTC. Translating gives CSARVGSGASYEQYF.

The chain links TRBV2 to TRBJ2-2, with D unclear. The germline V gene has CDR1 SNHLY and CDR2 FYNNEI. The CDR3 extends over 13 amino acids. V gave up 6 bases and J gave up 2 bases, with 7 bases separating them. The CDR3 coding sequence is TGTGCCAGCAGGGTAGCAAACACCGGGGAGCTGTTTTTT. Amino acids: CASRVANTGELFF.

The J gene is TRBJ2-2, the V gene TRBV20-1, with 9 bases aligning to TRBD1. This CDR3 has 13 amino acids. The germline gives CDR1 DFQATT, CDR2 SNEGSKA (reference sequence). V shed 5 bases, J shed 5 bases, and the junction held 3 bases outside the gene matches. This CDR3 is CSASGTGTGELFF. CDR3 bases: TGCAGTGCTTCCGGGACAGGGACCGGGGAGCTGTTTTTT.

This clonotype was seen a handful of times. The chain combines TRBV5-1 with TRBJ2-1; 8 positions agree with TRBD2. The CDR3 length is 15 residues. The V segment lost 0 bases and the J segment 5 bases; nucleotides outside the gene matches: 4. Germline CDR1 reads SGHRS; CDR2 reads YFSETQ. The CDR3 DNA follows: TGCGCCAGCAGCTTGGCCAGCGGGAGTAACAATGAGCAGTTCTTC. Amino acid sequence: CASSLASGSNNEQFF.

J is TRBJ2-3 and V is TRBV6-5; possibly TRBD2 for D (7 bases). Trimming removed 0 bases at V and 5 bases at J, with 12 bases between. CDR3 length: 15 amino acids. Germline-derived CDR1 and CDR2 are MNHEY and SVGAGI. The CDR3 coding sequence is TGTGCCAGCAGTTACTCGTCGGGGGGCTTAGATACGCAGTATTTT. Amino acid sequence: CASSYSSGGLDTQYF.

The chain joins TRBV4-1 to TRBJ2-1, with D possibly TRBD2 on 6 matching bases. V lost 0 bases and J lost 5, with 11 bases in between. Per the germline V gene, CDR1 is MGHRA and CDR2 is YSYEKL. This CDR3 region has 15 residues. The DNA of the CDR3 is TGCGCCAGCAGCCAAGACAGACGGGAGAACAATGAGCAGTTCTTC. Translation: CASSQDRRENNEQFF.

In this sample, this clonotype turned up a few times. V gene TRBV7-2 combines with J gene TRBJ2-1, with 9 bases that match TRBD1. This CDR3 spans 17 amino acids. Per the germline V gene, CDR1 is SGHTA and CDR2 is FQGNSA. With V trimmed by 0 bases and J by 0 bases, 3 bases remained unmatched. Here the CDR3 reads CASSLAETGGSYNEQFF. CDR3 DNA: TGTGCCAGCAGCTTAGCGGAGACAGGGGGCTCCTACAATGAGCAGTTCTTC.

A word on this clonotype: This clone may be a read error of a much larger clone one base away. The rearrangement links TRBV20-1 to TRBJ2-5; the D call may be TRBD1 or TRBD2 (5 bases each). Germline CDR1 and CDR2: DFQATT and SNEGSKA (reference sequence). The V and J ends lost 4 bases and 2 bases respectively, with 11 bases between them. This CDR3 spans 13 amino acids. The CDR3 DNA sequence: TGCAGTGCTATGGGGACCACGCAAGAGACCCAGTACTTC. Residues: CSAMGTTQETQYF.

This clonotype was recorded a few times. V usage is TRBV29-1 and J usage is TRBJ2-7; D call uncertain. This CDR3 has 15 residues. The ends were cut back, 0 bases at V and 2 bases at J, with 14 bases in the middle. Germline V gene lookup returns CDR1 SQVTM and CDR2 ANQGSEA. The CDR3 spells CSVEDWASSTYEQYF. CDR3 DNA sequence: TGCAGCGTTGAAGATTGGGCCTCTAGTACCTACGAGCAGTACTTC.

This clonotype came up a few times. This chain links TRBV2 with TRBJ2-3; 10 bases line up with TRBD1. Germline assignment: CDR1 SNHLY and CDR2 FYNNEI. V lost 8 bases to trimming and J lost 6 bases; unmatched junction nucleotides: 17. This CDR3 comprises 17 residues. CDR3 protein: CASVPFGTGDGRDTQYF. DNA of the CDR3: TGTGCCAGCGTCCCCTTCGGGACAGGGGATGGTAGGGATACGCAGTATTTT. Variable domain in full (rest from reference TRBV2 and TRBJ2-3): EPEVTQTPSHQVTQMGQEVILRCVPISNHLYFYWYRQILGQKVEFLVSFYNNEISEKSEIFDDQFSVERPDGSNFTLKIRSTKLEDSAMYFCASVPFGTGDGRDTQYFGPGTRLTVL.

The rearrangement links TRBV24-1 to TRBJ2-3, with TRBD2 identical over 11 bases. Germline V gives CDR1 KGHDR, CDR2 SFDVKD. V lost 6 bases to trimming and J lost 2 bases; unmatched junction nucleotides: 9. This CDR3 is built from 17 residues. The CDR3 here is CATSTFTSGSTTDTQYF. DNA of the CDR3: TGTGCCACCAGTACCTTCACTAGCGGGAGTACCACAGATACGCAGTATTTT.

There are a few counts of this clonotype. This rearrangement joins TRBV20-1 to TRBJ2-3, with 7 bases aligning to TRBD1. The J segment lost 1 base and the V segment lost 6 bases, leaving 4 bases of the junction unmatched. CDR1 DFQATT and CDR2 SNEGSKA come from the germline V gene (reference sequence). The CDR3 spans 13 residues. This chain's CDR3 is CSALDRRTDTQYF. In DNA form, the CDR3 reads TGCAGTGCATTGGACAGGCGCACAGATACGCAGTATTTT.

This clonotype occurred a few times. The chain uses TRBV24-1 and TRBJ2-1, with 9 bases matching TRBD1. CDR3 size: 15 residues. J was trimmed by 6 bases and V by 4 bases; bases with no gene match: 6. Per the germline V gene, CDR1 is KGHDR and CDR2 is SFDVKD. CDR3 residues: CATSDHRGPGNEQFF. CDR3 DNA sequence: TGTGCCACCAGTGACCACAGGGGGCCTGGCAATGAGCAGTTCTTC.

CDR3 region: CASSLDVASGSSGANVLTF. CDR3 nucleotides: TGTGCCAGCAGCTTAGATGTCGCTAGCGGGAGCTCTGGGGCCAACGTCCTGACTTTC. The V gene is TRBV11-1, the J gene TRBJ2-6, with 10 bases identical to TRBD2. There are 19 residues in the CDR3. The germline V gene encodes CDR1 SGHAT and CDR2 FQDESV (reference sequence). V lost 1 base to trimming and J lost 0 bases; unmatched junction nucleotides: 6.

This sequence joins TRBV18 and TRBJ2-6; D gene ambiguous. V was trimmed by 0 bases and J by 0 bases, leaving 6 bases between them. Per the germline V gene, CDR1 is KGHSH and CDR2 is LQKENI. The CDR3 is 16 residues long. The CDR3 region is CASSPPTSSGANVLTF. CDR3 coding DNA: TGTGCCAGCTCACCACCGACGAGCTCTGGGGCCAACGTCCTGACTTTC.

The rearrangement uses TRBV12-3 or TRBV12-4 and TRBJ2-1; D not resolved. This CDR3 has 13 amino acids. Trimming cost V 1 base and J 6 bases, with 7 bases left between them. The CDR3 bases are TGTGCCAGCAGTTTAGAAGCGATCAATGAGCAGTTCTTC. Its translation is CASSLEAINEQFF.

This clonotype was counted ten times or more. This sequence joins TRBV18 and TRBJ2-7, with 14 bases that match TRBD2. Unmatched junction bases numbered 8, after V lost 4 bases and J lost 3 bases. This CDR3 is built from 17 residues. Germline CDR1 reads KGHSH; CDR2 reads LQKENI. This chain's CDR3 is CASSQTSGLAGGYEQYF. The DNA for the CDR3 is TGTGCCAGCTCACAAACGTCCGGACTAGCGGGAGGCTACGAGCAGTACTTC.

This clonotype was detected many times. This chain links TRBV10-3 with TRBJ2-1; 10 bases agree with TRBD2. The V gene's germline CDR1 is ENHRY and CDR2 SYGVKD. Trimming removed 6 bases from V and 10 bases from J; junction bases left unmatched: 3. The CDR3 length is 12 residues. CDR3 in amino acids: CAISLAGVEQFF. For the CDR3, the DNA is TGTGCCATCAGCCTAGCGGGAGTCGAGCAGTTCTTC.

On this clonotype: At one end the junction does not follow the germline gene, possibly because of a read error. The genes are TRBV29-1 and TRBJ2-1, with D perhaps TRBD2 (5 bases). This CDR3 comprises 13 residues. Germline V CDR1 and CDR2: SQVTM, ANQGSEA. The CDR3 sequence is CSGGGLSYNEHFF. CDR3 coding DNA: TGCAGCGGAGGCGGGTTGTCCTACAATGAGCACTTCTTC.